This TCR beta chain was observed in a study of beta chain features in type 1 diabetes. Study-wide results and caveats: For Type 1 diabetes patients, all four CD4+ subsets carried TCRB CDR3s that were moderately but significantly shorter.

What was sequenced were expressed TCRB transcripts, since all of the isolated RNA had been reverse transcribed. The method was immunoSEQ multiplex PCR; TCRdb's version includes in-frame clones alone and lacks a portion of them. The data contain hundreds of thousands of clones, 15% of them seen just once; the ten biggest clones take up 0.015% to 0.019%. This CDR3 spans 15 amino acids. Per the germline V gene, CDR1 is SGHTA and CDR2 is FQGNSA. V lost 3 bases to trimming and J lost 0 bases, with 6 bases between them. This clone came up a few times. Its antigen is unidentified. The clonotype comes from a man younger than 30 with type 1 diabetes. The sample was naive CD4+ T cells from blood. The chain recombines TRBV7-2 with TRBJ1-6; D call uncertain. The CDR3 loop reads CASSFESSYNSPLHF. The CDR3 nucleotides are TGTGCCAGCAGCTTCGAGAGCTCCTATAATTCACCCCTCCACTTT.